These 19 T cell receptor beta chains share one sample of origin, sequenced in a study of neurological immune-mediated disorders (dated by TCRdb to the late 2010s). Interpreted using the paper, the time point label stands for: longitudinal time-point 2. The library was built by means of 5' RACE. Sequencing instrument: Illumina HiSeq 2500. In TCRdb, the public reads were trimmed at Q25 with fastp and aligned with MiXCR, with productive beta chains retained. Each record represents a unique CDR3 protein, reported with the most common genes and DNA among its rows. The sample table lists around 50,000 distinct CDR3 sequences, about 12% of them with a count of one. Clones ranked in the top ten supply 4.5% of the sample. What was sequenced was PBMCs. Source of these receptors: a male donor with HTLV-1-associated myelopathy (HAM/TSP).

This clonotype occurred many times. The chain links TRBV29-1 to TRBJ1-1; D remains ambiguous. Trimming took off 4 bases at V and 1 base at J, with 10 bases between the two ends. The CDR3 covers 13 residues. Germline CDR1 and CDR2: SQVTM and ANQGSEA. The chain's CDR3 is CSVAAWGNTEAFF. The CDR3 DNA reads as TGCAGCGTTGCCGCTTGGGGGAACACTGAAGCTTTCTTT.

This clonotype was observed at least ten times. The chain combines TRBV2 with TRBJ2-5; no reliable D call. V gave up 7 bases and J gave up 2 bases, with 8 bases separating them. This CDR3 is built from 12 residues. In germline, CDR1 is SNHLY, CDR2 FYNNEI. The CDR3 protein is CASTRMQETQYF. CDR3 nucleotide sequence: TGTGCCAGCACCCGGATGCAAGAGACCCAGTACTTC. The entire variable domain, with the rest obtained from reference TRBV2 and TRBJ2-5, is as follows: EPEVTQTPSHQVTQMGQEVILRCVPISNHLYFYWYRQILGQKVEFLVSFYNNEISEKSEIFDDQFSVERPDGSNFTLKIRSTKLEDSAMYFCASTRMQETQYFGPGTRLLVL.

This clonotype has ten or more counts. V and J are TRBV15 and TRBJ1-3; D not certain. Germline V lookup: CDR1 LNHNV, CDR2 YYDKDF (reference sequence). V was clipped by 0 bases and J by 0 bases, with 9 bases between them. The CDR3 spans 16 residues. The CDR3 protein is CATSRDETASGNTIYF. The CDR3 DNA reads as TGTGCCACCAGCAGAGATGAAACAGCCTCTGGAAACACCATATATTTT.

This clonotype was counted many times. The CDR3 reads CASSFLSEQFF. In DNA, the CDR3 is TGTGCCAGCAGTTTTCTAAGTGAGCAGTTCTTC. This sequence joins TRBV12-3 or TRBV12-4 and TRBJ2-1; D uncertain. This CDR3 region has 11 residues. Trimming left V 3 bases short and J 9 bases short, with 6 bases between.

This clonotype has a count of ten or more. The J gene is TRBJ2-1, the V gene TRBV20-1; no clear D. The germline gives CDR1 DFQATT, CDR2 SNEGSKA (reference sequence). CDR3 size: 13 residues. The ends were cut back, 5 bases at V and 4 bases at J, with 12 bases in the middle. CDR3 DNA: TGCAGTGCTGGCCGGATAGGTTACAATGAGCAGTTCTTC. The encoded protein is CSAGRIGYNEQFF.

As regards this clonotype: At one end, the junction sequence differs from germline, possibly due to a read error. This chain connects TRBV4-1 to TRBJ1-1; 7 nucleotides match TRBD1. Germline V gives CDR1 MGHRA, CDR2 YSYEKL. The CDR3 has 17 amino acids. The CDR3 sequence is CASSQVYGTEDNTEDFF. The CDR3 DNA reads TGCGCCAGCAGCCAAGTTTATGGGACAGAGGATAACACTGAAGATTTCTTT.

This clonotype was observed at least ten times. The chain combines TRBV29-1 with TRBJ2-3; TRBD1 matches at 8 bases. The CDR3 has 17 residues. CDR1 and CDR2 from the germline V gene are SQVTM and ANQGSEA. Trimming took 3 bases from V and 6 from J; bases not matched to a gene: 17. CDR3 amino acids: CSVDLRGLNPQADTQYF. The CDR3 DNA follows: TGCAGCGTTGATCTCAGGGGGCTCAACCCACAAGCGGATACGCAGTATTTT.

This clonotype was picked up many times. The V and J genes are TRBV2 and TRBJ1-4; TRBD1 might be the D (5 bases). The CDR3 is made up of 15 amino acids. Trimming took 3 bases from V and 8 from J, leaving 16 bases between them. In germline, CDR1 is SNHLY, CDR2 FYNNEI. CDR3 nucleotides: TGTGCCAGCAGTGACGATGCGGGGCGCAGGGAAAAACTGTTTTTT. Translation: CASSDDAGRREKLFF. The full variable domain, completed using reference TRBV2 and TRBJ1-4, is EPEVTQTPSHQVTQMGQEVILRCVPISNHLYFYWYRQILGQKVEFLVSFYNNEISEKSEIFDDQFSVERPDGSNFTLKIRSTKLEDSAMYFCASSDDAGRREKLFFGSGTQLSVL.

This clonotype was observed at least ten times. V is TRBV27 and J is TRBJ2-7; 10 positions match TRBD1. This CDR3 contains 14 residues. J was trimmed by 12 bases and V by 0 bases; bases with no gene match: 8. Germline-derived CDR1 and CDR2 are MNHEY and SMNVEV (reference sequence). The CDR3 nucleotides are TGTGCCAGCAGTTTATCCCCTTTGACAGGGGGCATGTACTTC. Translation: CASSLSPLTGGMYF.

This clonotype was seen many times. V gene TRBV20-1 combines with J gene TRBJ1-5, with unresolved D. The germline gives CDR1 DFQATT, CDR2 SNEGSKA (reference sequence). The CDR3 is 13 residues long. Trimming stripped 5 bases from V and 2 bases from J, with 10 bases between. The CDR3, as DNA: TGCAGTGCTTTTCCGAGGGGCAATCAGCCCCAGCATTTT. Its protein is CSAFPRGNQPQHF.

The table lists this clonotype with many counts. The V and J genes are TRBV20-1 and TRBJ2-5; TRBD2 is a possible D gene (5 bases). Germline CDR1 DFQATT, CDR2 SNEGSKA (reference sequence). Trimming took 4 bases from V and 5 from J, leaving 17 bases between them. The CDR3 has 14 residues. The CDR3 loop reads CSATGEGSVETQYF. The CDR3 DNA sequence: TGCAGTGCTACCGGAGAGGGATCAGTCGAGACCCAGTACTTC.

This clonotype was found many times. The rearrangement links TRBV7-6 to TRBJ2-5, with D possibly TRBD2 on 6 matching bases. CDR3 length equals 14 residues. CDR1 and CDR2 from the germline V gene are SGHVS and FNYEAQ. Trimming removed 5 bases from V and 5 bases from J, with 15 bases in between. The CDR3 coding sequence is TGTGCCAGCAGCCTCCAGACTAGTGCGGAGACCCAGTACTTC. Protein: CASSLQTSAETQYF.

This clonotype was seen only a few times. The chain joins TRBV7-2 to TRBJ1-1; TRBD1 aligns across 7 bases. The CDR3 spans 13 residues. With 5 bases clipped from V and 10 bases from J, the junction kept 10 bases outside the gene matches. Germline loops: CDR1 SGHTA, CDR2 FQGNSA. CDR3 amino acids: CASSEGALLGAFF. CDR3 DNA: TGTGCCAGCAGCGAGGGGGCCCTTTTAGGAGCTTTCTTT.

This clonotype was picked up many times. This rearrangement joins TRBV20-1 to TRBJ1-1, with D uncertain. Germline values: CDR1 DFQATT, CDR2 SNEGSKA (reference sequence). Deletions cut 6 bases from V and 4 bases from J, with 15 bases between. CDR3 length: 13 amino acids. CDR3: CSAQKEIPTEAFF. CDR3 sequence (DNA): TGCAGTGCCCAAAAGGAGATCCCCACTGAAGCTTTCTTT.

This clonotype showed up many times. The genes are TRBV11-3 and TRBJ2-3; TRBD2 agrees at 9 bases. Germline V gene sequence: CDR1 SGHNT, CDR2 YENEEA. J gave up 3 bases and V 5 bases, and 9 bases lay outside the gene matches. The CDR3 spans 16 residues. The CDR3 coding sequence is TGTGCCAGCAGCCCACAAGCGGGGGGCTTTACAGATACGCAGTATTTT. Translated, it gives CASSPQAGGFTDTQYF.

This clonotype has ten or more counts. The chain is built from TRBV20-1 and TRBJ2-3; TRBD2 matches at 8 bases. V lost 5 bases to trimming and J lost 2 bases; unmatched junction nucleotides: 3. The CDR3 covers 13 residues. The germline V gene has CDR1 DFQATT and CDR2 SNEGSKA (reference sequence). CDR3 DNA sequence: TGCAGTGCTGACGGGGGGGTCACAGATACGCAGTATTTT. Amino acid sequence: CSADGGVTDTQYF.

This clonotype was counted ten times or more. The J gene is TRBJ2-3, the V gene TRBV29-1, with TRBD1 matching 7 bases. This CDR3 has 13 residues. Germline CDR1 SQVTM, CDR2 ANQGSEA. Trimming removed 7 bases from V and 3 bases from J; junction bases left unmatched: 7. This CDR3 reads CSGDRVGTDTQYF. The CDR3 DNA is TGCAGCGGCGACAGGGTCGGGACAGATACGCAGTATTTT.

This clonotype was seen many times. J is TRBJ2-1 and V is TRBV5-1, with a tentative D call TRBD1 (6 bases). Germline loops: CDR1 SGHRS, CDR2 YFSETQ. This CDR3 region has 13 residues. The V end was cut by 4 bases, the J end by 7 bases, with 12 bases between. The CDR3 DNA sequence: TGCGCCAGCAGCCGGACCGGGACAAATGAGCAGTTCTTC. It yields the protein CASSRTGTNEQFF.

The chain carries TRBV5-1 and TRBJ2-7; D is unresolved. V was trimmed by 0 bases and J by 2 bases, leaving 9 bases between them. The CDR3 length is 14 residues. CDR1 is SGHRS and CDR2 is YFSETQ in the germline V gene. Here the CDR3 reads CASSLGPSAYEQYF. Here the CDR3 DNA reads TGCGCCAGCAGCTTGGGGCCGTCCGCCTACGAGCAGTACTTC.